What follows is one TCR beta chain and its context. The junction had 4 bases not matched to a gene; V was cut back by 6 bases and J by 6 bases. This CDR3 is 12 amino acids long. Germline V gives CDR1 MDHEN, CDR2 SYDVKM. Authors' methods: It was from reference gene primer amplification that nucleated cell counts were estimated. The assay was immunoSEQ multiplex PCR, and TCRdb's table has in-frame clones only and misses some. D and trimming were read from the DNA, whereas the V and J calls and clone size are those reported in that table. Of a few hundred thousand clones listed, about nine tenths were seen once; the top ten hold 0.94%. The data were taken from a study of blood T cell repertoires in COVID-19. In the study overall: COVID-19 samples from acute and convalescent phases originated in the United States, Italy and Spain. The analysed material was cDNA or gDNA that came from T cells, B-cell-depleted T cells, or PBMCs.

The chain combines TRBV28 with TRBJ2-7; 8 bases are a match to TRBD1. Sequencing input: peripheral blood. The sequence came from a middle-aged woman who had recovered from COVID-19. CDR3 sequence: CASSRQGPEQYF. The CDR3 DNA reads TGTGCCAGCAGCCGACAGGGGCCCGAGCAGTACTTC. Complete variable domain (other parts from reference TRBV28 and TRBJ2-7): DVKVTQSSRYLVKRTGEKVFLECVQDMDHENMFWYRQDPGLGLRLIYFSYDVKMKEKGDIPEGYSVSREKKERFSLILESASTNQTSMYLCASSRQGPEQYFGPGTRLTVT.